Shown below are 10 T cell receptor beta chains from a single sample sequenced in a study of cytomegalovirus exposure and HLA in healthy donors. The PCR employed 60 Vbeta primers together with 13 Jbeta primers. Profiling relied on immunoSEQ multiplex PCR, and the TCRdb table lists in-frame clones only, not all of them. The sample lists about 120,000 clones; roughly 60% were seen once. Sample: PBMCs. Receptor source: a middle-aged man in good health and CMV-seropositive.

The chain recombines TRBV28 with TRBJ2-5; D call uncertain. The J call could be wrong; TRBJ2-7 is a better fit for the DNA end. Looked up from germline, CDR1 is MDHEN and CDR2 is SYDVKM. CDR3 length: 15 amino acids. The CDR3 DNA is TGTGCCAGCAGTTGGGTCCCTACTACGTTACTCGAGCAGTACTTC. It encodes CASSWVPTTLLEQYF.

The V call is TRBV4-1, the J call TRBJ2-7, with 11 bases matching TRBD2. J gave up 0 bases and V 0 bases, and 7 bases lay outside the gene matches. Per germline, CDR1 MGHRA and CDR2 YSYEKL. The CDR3 loop spans 18 amino acids. CDR3: CASSQDLASGGISYEQYF. The CDR3, as DNA: TGCGCCAGCAGCCAAGATCTGGCTAGCGGGGGGATCTCCTACGAGCAGTACTTC.

The rearrangement links TRBV7-2 to TRBJ2-1; TRBD2 agrees at 11 bases. The CDR3 runs to 16 residues. Germline loops: CDR1 SGHTA, CDR2 FQGNSA. Germline trimming cut 1 base from V and 6 bases from J; bases unmatched to any gene: 5. The CDR3 reads CASSLVWLAGGNEQFF. The CDR3 DNA follows: TGTGCCAGCAGCTTAGTTTGGCTAGCGGGGGGCAATGAGCAGTTCTTC. The variable domain in full, completed from reference TRBV7-2 and TRBJ2-1, reads GAGVSQSPSNKVTEKGKDVELRCDPISGHTALYWYRQSLGQGLEFLIYFQGNSAPDKSGLPSDRFSAERTGGSVSTLTIQRTQQEDSAVYLCASSLVWLAGGNEQFFGPGTRLTVL.

The chain recombines TRBV9 with TRBJ1-1; D is uncertain. Germline CDR1 SGDLS, CDR2 YYNGEE. V was shortened by 0 bases and J by 0 bases, with 12 bases between the two germline ends. The CDR3 extends over 16 amino acids. The DNA of the CDR3 is TGTGCCAGCAGCGTAGGGTCGGTCTCTATGAACACTGAAGCTTTCTTT. Residues: CASSVGSVSMNTEAFF.

The genes are TRBV6-5 and TRBJ2-5; D remains unclear. From germline, CDR1 is MNHEY and CDR2 SVGAGI. CDR3 size: 11 residues. V was pared by 6 bases and J by 7 bases, with 9 bases between. The CDR3 DNA is TGTGCCAGCAGACCCTCGGGGACCCAGTACTTC. Residues: CASRPSGTQYF.

V usage is TRBV7-9 and J usage is TRBJ1-2; a weak D match, TRBD1 (5 bases). This CDR3 comprises 14 residues. V was trimmed by 6 bases and J by 6 bases, leaving 17 bases between them. The germline V gene encodes CDR1 SEHNR and CDR2 FQNEAQ (reference sequence). The CDR3 loop reads CASSIAGFGHGYTF. CDR3 DNA: TGTGCCAGCAGTATCGCAGGGTTCGGCCATGGCTACACCTTC.

The rearrangement uses TRBV2 and TRBJ1-3; tentatively, D is TRBD1 (5 bases). The CDR3 runs to 14 residues. The V end was cut by 6 bases, the J end by 0 bases, with 9 bases between. The V gene's germline CDR1 is SNHLY and CDR2 FYNNEI. The CDR3 DNA reads TGTGCCAGCAGCAGGGTCCTCTCTGGAAACACCATATATTTT. It translates to CASSRVLSGNTIYF.

The chain uses TRBV7-2 and TRBJ2-5; D is possibly TRBD2 (5 bases). This CDR3 contains 13 residues. CDR1 is SGHTA and CDR2 is FQGNSA in the germline V gene. V was shortened by 5 bases and J by 2 bases, with 9 bases between the two germline ends. The DNA of the CDR3 is TGTGCCAGCAGCCCAGGACTGCAAGAGACCCAGTACTTC. This sequence encodes CASSPGLQETQYF.

The chain couples TRBV27 to TRBJ1-5; TRBD1 might be the D (6 bases). With 1 base removed from V and 5 bases from J, the gap between germline ends came to 9 bases. The length of the CDR3 is 14 residues. Germline V gene sequence: CDR1 MNHEY, CDR2 SMNVEV (reference sequence). CDR3: CASSLFGGHQPQHF. The CDR3 nucleotides are TGTGCCAGCAGTTTATTTGGGGGCCATCAGCCCCAGCATTTT.

With regard to this clone: The junction differs from germline at one of its ends, possibly a read error. The chain combines TRBV6-6 with TRBJ2-5; the match to TRBD1 covers 7 bases. Germline V gives CDR1 MNHNY, CDR2 SVGAGI (reference sequence). The CDR3 runs 14 residues. In DNA form, the CDR3 reads TGTGCCAGCAGTGACTCCGGGACAGAAGAGACCCAGTACTTC. Encoded protein: CASSDSGTEETQYF.